Listed here are 9 T cell receptor beta chains from one sample, sequenced in a study of blood T cell repertoires in COVID-19 (dated by TCRdb to 2020 to 2021). The library was built by means of the immunoSEQ multiplex PCR assay. The table comes from immuneACCESS by way of TCRdb, which keeps in-frame sequences with V and J called. Part of the clones is missing from these tables; in studies checked, under half for an unresolved V gene and the rest for unknown reasons. The sample contains approximately 170,000 clones, roughly 80% of them found a single time. The top ten constitute 9.5% to 13% of the sample. Source material: peripheral blood. These receptor sequences come from a man aged 65-85 years with active or convalescent COVID-19.

The chain carries TRBV6-5 and TRBJ1-1; no firm D call. Germline V gene data show CDR1 as MNHEY and CDR2 as SVGAGI. The CDR3 is 14 amino acids. Trimming stripped 5 bases from V and 5 bases from J, with 15 bases between. DNA for the CDR3: TGTGCCAGCAGTCCCGGACGGACGGGGACTGAAGCTTTCTTT. Translating gives CASSPGRTGTEAFF.

V gene TRBV7-2 combines with J gene TRBJ1-3; tentatively, D is TRBD1 (6 bases). CDR3 size: 14 residues. The germline CDR1 and CDR2 sequences are SGHTA and FQGNSA. V was trimmed by 7 bases and J by 2 bases, leaving 12 bases between them. CDR3 sequence: CASTIGGTGNTIYF. CDR3 sequence (DNA): TGTGCCAGCACTATAGGGGGAACTGGAAACACCATATATTTT.

The rearrangement joins TRBV9 to TRBJ2-5; TRBD1 might be the D (5 bases). This CDR3 region has 15 residues. The germline gives CDR1 SGDLS, CDR2 YYNGEE. Trimming removed 0 bases from V and 5 bases from J, with 14 bases in between. CDR3 region: CASSVDRGPRETQYF. The CDR3 DNA reads as TGTGCCAGCAGCGTAGATAGGGGCCCGAGGGAGACCCAGTACTTC.

The chain employs TRBV18 and TRBJ2-3; TRBD2 matches at 11 bases. The V gene end was trimmed by 4 bases and the J gene end by 2 bases; junction bases not matched to a gene: 5. This CDR3 contains 16 residues. Germline assignment: CDR1 KGHSH and CDR2 LQKENI. CDR3 protein: CASSLKLAGDTDTQYF. The CDR3 DNA reads as TGTGCCAGCTCACTAAAACTAGCGGGGGACACAGATACGCAGTATTTT.

The chain employs TRBV9 and TRBJ2-5, with 8 bases that match TRBD1. CDR1 SGDLS and CDR2 YYNGEE come from the germline V gene. V shed 2 bases and J 4 bases; nucleotides not matched to a gene: 4. The CDR3 contains 14 residues. The CDR3 DNA is TGTGCCAGCAGCGTCCAACAGGGGGGAGAGACCCAGTACTTC. Translation gives CASSVQQGGETQYF.

The V gene is TRBV9, the J gene TRBJ1-2; D ambiguous. Looked up from germline, CDR1 is SGDLS and CDR2 is YYNGEE. V lost 1 base and J 6 bases, leaving 10 bases between the germline ends. CDR3 length: 13 amino acids. CDR3 sequence (DNA): TGTGCCAGCAGCGTAATGTTCGGGGATGGCTACACCTTC. Translated: CASSVMFGDGYTF.

With respect to this clone: Compared with germline, one end of the junction differs, possibly owing to a read error. In DNA form, the CDR3 reads TGTGCCAGCAGTTACCCCGGGGGGCCAACAAATGAAAAACTGTTTTTT. Its protein product is CASSYPGGPTNEKLFF. The chain links TRBV6-6 to TRBJ1-4, with a weak D call TRBD1 (6 bases). This CDR3 has 16 residues. Germline loops: CDR1 MNHNY, CDR2 SVGAGI (reference sequence).

This clone was picked up a small number of times. The rearrangement joins TRBV7-9 to TRBJ1-4; D call uncertain. The CDR3 contains 11 residues. Germline V gene sequence: CDR1 SEHNR, CDR2 FQNEAQ (reference sequence). Trimming stripped 5 bases from V and 11 bases from J, with 9 bases between. The CDR3 here is CASSPPEKLFF. CDR3 nucleotide sequence: TGTGCCAGCAGCCCCCCTGAGAAACTGTTTTTT.

The gene calls are TRBV3-1 (or the pseudogene TRBV3-2) and TRBJ1-4; TRBD1 aligns across 7 bases. V was pared by 4 bases and J by 4 bases, with 6 bases of the junction left unmatched. CDR3 length equals 15 residues. The germline V gene encodes CDR1 LGHDT and CDR2 YNNKEL (reference sequence). The CDR3 region is CASSPQGQSNEKLFF. The CDR3 region has the DNA TGTGCCAGCAGCCCACAGGGGCAAAGTAATGAAAAACTGTTTTTT.